These T cell receptor beta chains were read from a single sample in a study of blood T cells in healthy people across ages. TCRdb processed the 5' RACE reads anew with MiXCR; each CDR3 protein has one entry. The sample has 1.5 million to 2 million distinct CDR3 sequences, around 50% seen once. Sequenced: blood. The receptors were sampled from a woman aged 40 to 50 in good health. Each CDR3 is given with its conserved first and last residue. Fields, in order: D gene, clone size, J gene, V gene, CDR3 protein, CDR3 DNA. The D gene is left open where the match is weak. Clone size, where shown, is once, few, many, or a class for clones that have expanded.

. | . | TRBJ2-5 | TRBV11-2 | CASRTGGFGETQYF | TGTGCCAGCAGAACCGGAGGTTTCGGGGAGACCCAGTACTTC
TRBD1 | many | TRBJ2-7 | TRBV12-3/TRBV12-4 | CASSPDLRDSSYEQYF | TGTGCCAGCAGTCCCGATCTCCGGGACAGCTCCTACGAGCAGTACTTC
TRBD1 | . | TRBJ2-5 | TRBV4-1 | CASSQDGTGGWETRYF | TGCGCCAGCAGCCAAGATGGGACAGGGGGCTGGGAGACCCGGTACTTC
TRBD2 | . | TRBJ2-1 | TRBV20-1 | CSARPGTSAGNEQFF | TGCAGTGCTAGGCCCGGGACTAGCGCGGGCAATGAGCAGTTCTTC
. | . | TRBJ2-1 | TRBV6-2/TRBV6-3 | CASSYSGGHWKSEQFF | TGTGCCAGCAGTTACTCAGGGGGACACTGGAAGAGTGAGCAGTTCTTC
. | . | TRBJ2-7 | TRBV5-1 | CASSHISGNSYEQYF | TGCGCCAGCAGCCACATCAGCGGAAACTCCTACGAGCAGTACTTC
. | . | TRBJ2-1 | TRBV7-2 | CASSLGQGVKFF | TGTGCCAGCAGTTTAGGGCAAGGGGTCAAGTTCTTC
. | . | TRBJ2-4 | TRBV6-2/TRBV6-3 | CASSWLPGVDEQYF | TGTGCCAGCAGTTGGCTGCCAGGGGTTGATGAGCAGTACTTC
TRBD1 | few | TRBJ2-5 | TRBV7-2 | CASSPDRGLTETQYF | TGTGCCAGCAGCCCCGACAGGGGGCTTACGGAGACCCAGTACTTC
TRBD2 | few | TRBJ2-1 | TRBV6-5 | CASVGSGGVYNEQFF | TGTGCCAGCGTTGGGAGCGGGGGGGTCTACAATGAGCAGTTCTTC
. | . | TRBJ2-7 | TRBV7-2 | CASLSPAYEQYF | TGTGCCTCCCTATCCCCAGCCTACGAGCAGTACTTC
TRBD1 | . | TRBJ2-5 | TRBV4-2 | CASSQGTGGSVETQYF | TGTGCCAGCAGCCAAGGGACAGGGGGATCGGTGGAGACCCAGTACTTC
. | . | TRBJ2-6 | TRBV7-8 | CASRPWESGANVLTF | TGTGCCAGCAGACCGTGGGAGTCTGGGGCCAACGTCCTGACTTTC
TRBD1 | few | TRBJ2-1 | TRBV10-3 | CAIRSTGVINNEQFF | TGTGCCATCAGATCGACAGGGGTTATCAACAATGAGCAGTTCTTC
TRBD2 | few | TRBJ2-1 | TRBV9 | CASSLGLAGGAGSDEQFF | TGTGCCAGCAGTCTGGGGCTAGCGGGGGGCGCGGGGTCAGATGAGCAGTTCTTC
. | . | TRBJ2-1 | TRBV27 | CASTSGVAINEQFF | TGTGCCAGCACCTCGGGGGTAGCGATCAATGAGCAGTTCTTC
TRBD2 | . | TRBJ2-5 | TRBV20-1 | CSARTSGRGVSQETQYF | TGCAGTGCTAGAACTAGCGGGAGGGGAGTGTCCCAAGAGACCCAGTACTTC
. | . | TRBJ1-2 | TRBV18 | CASSPPYGGNGGYTF | TGTGCCAGCTCACCCCCGTACGGGGGAAACGGCGGCTACACCTTC